The entry that follows covers one T cell receptor beta chain sequence. This clone was seen at least ten times. It has no known antigen specificity. No qualities accompany the bases; no much larger clone lies one base away. No treatment had been received by any patient before thyroid surgery. Using T-cell receptor beta sequencing, the researchers looked back retrospectively at clinical samples from patients, gathered between about 2011 and 2019. Library creation used PCR. The sample was run on an Illumina HiSeq 4000. High-throughput sequencing was used to profile the TCR beta-chain CDR3 region of each patient. The study's processing was this. The researchers built a classifier to tell apart papillary thyroid cancer patients with distant metastasis, based on CDR3 differences among clinicopathological groups. The Shannon index was used to assess repertoire diversity, and the Morisita-Horn index was used to assess tumor-blood repertoire similarity. TCRdb cleaned the public reads at Q25 with fastp, built clones with MiXCR and kept in-frame beta chains. What appears here as the V and J calls and clone size reflects TCRdb's work, not the paper's. Across this sample there are approximately 35,000 clones, with less than 40% seen only once. The leading ten clones occupy approximately 22% of the sample.

This record comes from a study of metastatic and nonmetastatic thyroid tumors (TCRdb year 2020). Regarding the complete study: Repertoires were compared across peripheral blood and tumor or nodule tissue samples from malignant and benign thyroid patients.

V is pared back by 6 bases and J by 0 bases, with 14 bases lying between the germline termini. From a lookup of the germline V gene (reference sequence), CDR1 and CDR2 are SEHNR and FQNEAQ. Taken from cysteine to phenylalanine, the CDR3 has 15 residues. Only CDR3 DNA remains: 45 bases, in frame from the first base. What the authors observed across the whole study: In both blood and tumor samples, malignant tumors were reported to have significantly higher TCR beta diversity than benign nodules.

The chain is made from TRBV7-9 and TRBJ2-5, and the D gene may be TRBD1, 6 bases matching. Sequencing used tumor tissue. This sequence was found in a female donor with papillary thyroid cancer or a benign thyroid nodule (not recorded which). Some clones in this sample may be carry-over from other donors' samples. The DNA reads TGTGCCAGCAGTACAGGACAGCCGTACCAAGAGACCCAGTACTTC. Translation gives CASSTGQPYQETQYF.